These 8 T cell receptor beta chains came from one sample sequenced in a study of CD8 T cells in ankylosing spondylitis (dated by TCRdb to the late 2010s). The library came from 5' RACE. Sequencing instrument: Illumina HiSeq 2500. TCRdb took the public reads, trimmed them with fastp at Q25, ran MiXCR for clone calling and kept in-frame beta chains. Each CDR3 protein appears once, grouped with its most common genes and DNA. The table for this sample lists 150,000 to 200,000 distinct CDR3 sequences; 9.5% to 15% of them were counted only once. Of the sample, 16% falls within the top ten clones. The material sequenced was blood, either unsorted or a sorted T cell fraction (not recorded which). These receptor sequences come from a male donor with ankylosing spondylitis or in good health (not recorded which).

The chain combines TRBV4-2 with TRBJ2-5; 11 nucleotides line up with TRBD1. Germline V gene data show CDR1 as LGHNA and CDR2 as YNFKEQ. The CDR3 is made up of 17 amino acids. The V gene end was trimmed by 1 base and the J gene end by 5 bases; junction bases not matched to a gene: 9. The CDR3 DNA is TGTGCCAGCAGCCAAGCCCCCGGACAGGGGGCGGGTGAGACCCAGTACTTC. Translated: CASSQAPGQGAGETQYF.

The sample holds many counts of this clonotype. CDR3 nucleotides: TGCGCCAGCAGTTTGCGCGACATCTACTACGAGCAGTACTTC. Translating it yields CASSLRDIYYEQYF. This chain joins TRBV5-1 and TRBJ2-7; no clear D. CDR3 size: 14 residues. Deletions cut 5 bases from V and 3 bases from J, with 15 bases between. Germline V CDR1 and CDR2: SGHRS, YFSETQ.

V is TRBV20-1 and J is TRBJ2-2; D call uncertain. Germline lookup yields CDR1 DFQATT and CDR2 SNEGSKA (reference sequence). The V gene lost 3 bases and the J gene lost 5 bases, with 4 bases spanning the gap. The CDR3 contains 11 residues. CDR3 sequence (DNA): TGCAGTGCTAGCGGAACCGGGGAGCTGTTTTTT. Translated: CSASGTGELFF.

The chain carries TRBV27 and TRBJ1-1, with D uncertain. Trimming took 0 bases from V and 1 from J, leaving 9 bases between them. CDR1 and CDR2 (germline): MNHEY, SMNVEV (reference sequence). The CDR3 extends over 15 amino acids. Written as DNA, the CDR3 is TGTGCCAGCAGTTTATCGTCTCCAGCGAACACTGAAGCTTTCTTT. Its protein is CASSLSSPANTEAFF.

This clonotype was counted a few times. The rearrangement joins TRBV14 to TRBJ2-6; D uncertain. Between the trimmed V and J ends, which lost 4 bases and 2 bases, there was a span of 27 bases. CDR1 and CDR2 from the germline V gene are SGHDN and FVKESK. The CDR3 consists of 21 residues. The CDR3 region is CASSPNKWDLSGIAGANVLTF. The CDR3, as DNA: TGTGCCAGCAGCCCCAACAAATGGGATTTATCTGGAATTGCTGGGGCCAACGTCCTGACTTTC.

The table lists this clonotype with a few counts. The chain is built from TRBV27 and TRBJ2-5; weak D call: TRBD1 (5 bases). The CDR3 contains 13 residues. Trimming shortened V by 5 bases and J by 1 base, and 8 bases separated the two germline ends. From germline, CDR1 is MNHEY and CDR2 SMNVEV (reference sequence). The CDR3 region is CASSQTVQETQYF. In DNA form, the CDR3 reads TGTGCCAGCAGTCAGACAGTCCAAGAGACCCAGTACTTC.

There are many counts of this clonotype. The genes are TRBV4-1 and TRBJ2-3; a possible D gene is TRBD2 (7 bases). Trimming shortened V by 1 base and J by 2 bases, and 16 bases separated the two germline ends. The CDR3 is 17 amino acids. From germline, CDR1 is MGHRA and CDR2 YSYEKL. CDR3 sequence reads: CASSQGMEGGTTDTQYF. The CDR3 region has the DNA TGCGCCAGCAGCCAAGGAATGGAGGGGGGGACCACAGATACGCAGTATTTT.

There are many counts of this clonotype. The chain is built from TRBV10-2 and TRBJ2-2, with TRBD2 matching 7 bases. CDR3 length equals 16 residues. V gave up 2 bases and J gave up 6 bases; unmatched junction bases: 9. Germline V gene lookup returns CDR1 WSHSY and CDR2 SAAADI. The CDR3 region has the DNA TGCGCCAGCAGTGAGGGAGTAGCGGGCAAGGCCGGGGAGCTGTTTTTT. Amino acids: CASSEGVAGKAGELFF.